Listed below are T cell receptor beta chains from one sample, sequenced in a study of blood T cells in healthy people across ages. From the 5' RACE reads, TCRdb called clonotypes with MiXCR, one entry per CDR3 protein. The sample lists under 800,000 distinct CDR3 sequences, more than 40% seen once, with 20% to 25% in the top ten. The sequencing sample was made of blood. These receptors were taken from a woman between 55 and 75 years old in good health. CDR3s include the opening cysteine and the closing phenylalanine or tryptophan. A D gene is named only where the DNA matches it firmly. Clone size is shown for a subset of rows, as once, few, many or a class of expanded clone.

.,TRBJ2-5,.,TRBV4-2,CASSQDLGGRETQYF,TGTGCCAGCAGCCAAGATCTGGGGGGCAGGGAGACCCAGTACTTC
.,TRBJ2-5,few,TRBV28,CASSSSTVGLEGFTVQETQYF,.
.,TRBJ1-2,few,TRBV28,CAVLNYGYTF,TGTGCCGTCTTAAACTATGGCTACACCTTC
TRBD2,TRBJ2-1,few,TRBV7-3,CASTLSGAYNEQFF,TGTGCCAGCACCTTAAGCGGGGCCTACAATGAGCAGTTCTTC
.,TRBJ1-5,.,TRBV6-2/TRBV6-3,CASSDGEGGQPQHF,TGTGCCAGCAGTGACGGGGAGGGAGGCCAGCCCCAGCATTTT
TRBD1,TRBJ1-1,.,TRBV6-1,CAGGQPSNTEAFF,TGTGCCGGGGGACAGCCATCGAACACTGAAGCTTTCTTT
TRBD1,TRBJ1-5,few,TRBV10-3,CAIRASGQDNQPQHF,TGTGCCATCAGAGCCTCGGGACAGGATAATCAGCCCCAGCATTTT
.,TRBJ2-1,once,TRBV6-6,CASSLSQGVGNNEQFF,TGTGCCAGCAGCCTCTCACAGGGAGTTGGGAACAATGAGCAGTTCTTC
TRBD2,TRBJ2-5,.,TRBV27,CASSRSGVETQYF,TGTGCCAGCAGTCGCAGCGGGGTGGAGACCCAGTACTTC
TRBD1,TRBJ2-4,few,TRBV9,CASSVWDRATAKNIQYF,TGTGCCAGCAGCGTATGGGACAGGGCTACAGCCAAAAACATTCAGTACTTC
TRBD2,TRBJ2-3,.,TRBV7-9,CASSTSGGPDTQYF,TGTGCCAGCAGCACCAGCGGGGGGCCAGATACGCAGTATTTT
TRBD1,TRBJ1-6,.,TRBV20-1,CSAPTTGGNSPLHF,TGCAGTGCTCCCACGACAGGGGGTAATTCACCCCTCCACTTT
.,TRBJ2-1,.,TRBV7-7,CASSVGGPNEQFF,TGTGCCAGCAGCGTGGGGGGGCCTAATGAGCAGTTCTTC
.,TRBJ2-7,few,TRBV20-1,CSATFRSSYEQYF,TGCAGTGCTACATTCAGGAGCTCCTACGAGCAGTACTTC
TRBD1,TRBJ1-1,.,TRBV20-1,CSARDRGQGETEAFF,TGCAGTGCTAGAGATCGCGGACAGGGTGAAACTGAAGCTTTCTTT